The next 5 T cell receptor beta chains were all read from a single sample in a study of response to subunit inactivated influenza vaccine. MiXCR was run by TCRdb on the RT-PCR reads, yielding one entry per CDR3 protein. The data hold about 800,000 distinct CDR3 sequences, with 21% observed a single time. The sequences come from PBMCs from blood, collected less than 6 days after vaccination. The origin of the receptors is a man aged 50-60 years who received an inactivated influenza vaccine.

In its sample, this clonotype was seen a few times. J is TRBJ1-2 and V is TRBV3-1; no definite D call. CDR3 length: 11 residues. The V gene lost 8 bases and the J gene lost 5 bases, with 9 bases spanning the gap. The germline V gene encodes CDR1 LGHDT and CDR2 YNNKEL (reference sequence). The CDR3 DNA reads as TGTGCCAGCGGGAACTTTTATGGCTACACCTTC. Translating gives CASGNFYGYTF.

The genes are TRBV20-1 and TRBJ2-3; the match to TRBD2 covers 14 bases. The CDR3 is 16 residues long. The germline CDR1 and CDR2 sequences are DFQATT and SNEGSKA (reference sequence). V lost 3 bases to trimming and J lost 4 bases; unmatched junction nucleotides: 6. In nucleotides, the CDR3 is TGCAGTGCTAGGGGGGGACTAGCGGGAGCCCCAGATACGCAGTATTTT. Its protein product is CSARGGLAGAPDTQYF.

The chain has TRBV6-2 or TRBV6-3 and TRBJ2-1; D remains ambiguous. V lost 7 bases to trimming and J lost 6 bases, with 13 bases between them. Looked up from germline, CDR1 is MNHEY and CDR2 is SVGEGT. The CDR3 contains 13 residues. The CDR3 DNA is TGTGCCAGCAATTCCCCAAGTGGCAATGAGCAGTTCTTC. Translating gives CASNSPSGNEQFF.

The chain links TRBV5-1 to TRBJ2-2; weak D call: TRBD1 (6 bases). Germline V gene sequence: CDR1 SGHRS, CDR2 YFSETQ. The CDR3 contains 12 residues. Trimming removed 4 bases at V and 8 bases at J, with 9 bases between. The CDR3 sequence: CASSQQGGELFF. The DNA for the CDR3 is TGCGCCAGCAGCCAACAGGGTGGGGAGCTGTTTTTT.

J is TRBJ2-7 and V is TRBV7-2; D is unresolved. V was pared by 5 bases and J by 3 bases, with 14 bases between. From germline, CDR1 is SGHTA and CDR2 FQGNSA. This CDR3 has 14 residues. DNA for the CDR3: TGTGCCAGCAGCCTAAGAAGTCAGATCTACGAGCAGTACTTC. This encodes CASSLRSQIYEQYF.